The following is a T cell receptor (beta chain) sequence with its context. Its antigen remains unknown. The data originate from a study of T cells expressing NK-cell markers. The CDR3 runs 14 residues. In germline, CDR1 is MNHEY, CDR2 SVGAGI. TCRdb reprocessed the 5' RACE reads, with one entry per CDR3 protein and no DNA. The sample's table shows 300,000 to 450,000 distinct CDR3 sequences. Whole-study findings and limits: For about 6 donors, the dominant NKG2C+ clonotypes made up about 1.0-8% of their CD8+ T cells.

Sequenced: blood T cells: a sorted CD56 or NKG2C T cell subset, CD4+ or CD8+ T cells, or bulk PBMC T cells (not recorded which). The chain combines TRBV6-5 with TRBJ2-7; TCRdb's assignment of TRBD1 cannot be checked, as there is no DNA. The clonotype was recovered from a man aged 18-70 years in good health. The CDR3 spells CASSYYLSGVEQYF.